The clone carrying this TCR beta chain was observed many times. The antigen is unknown. The sample originates from a study of T cells after yellow fever vaccination. Points from the study as a whole: Some clonotypes were seen in both the CD4 and the CD8 compartments. These made up a small share and likely arose from convergent recombination.

In germline, CDR1 is SGDLS, CDR2 YYNGEE. V was trimmed by 0 bases and J by 4 bases, leaving 8 bases between them. CDR3 length equals 14 residues. TCRdb ran MiXCR on the 5' RACE reads and lists one entry per CDR3 protein. The sample gives 95,000 to 150,000 distinct CDR3 sequences, under 8% of which show up once; around 2.7% is in the top ten. Specimen: CD4+ T cells sorted from PBMCs, collected more than 8 days after the first yellow fever vaccination. The rearrangement joins TRBV9 to TRBJ1-3; tentative D call: TRBD1 (5 bases). This TCR was recovered from a man between 18 and 29 years old who received the YFV17D yellow fever vaccine. The CDR3 region is CASSVAGSGNTIYF. CDR3 bases: TGTGCCAGCAGCGTAGCAGGGTCCGGAAACACCATATATTTT.